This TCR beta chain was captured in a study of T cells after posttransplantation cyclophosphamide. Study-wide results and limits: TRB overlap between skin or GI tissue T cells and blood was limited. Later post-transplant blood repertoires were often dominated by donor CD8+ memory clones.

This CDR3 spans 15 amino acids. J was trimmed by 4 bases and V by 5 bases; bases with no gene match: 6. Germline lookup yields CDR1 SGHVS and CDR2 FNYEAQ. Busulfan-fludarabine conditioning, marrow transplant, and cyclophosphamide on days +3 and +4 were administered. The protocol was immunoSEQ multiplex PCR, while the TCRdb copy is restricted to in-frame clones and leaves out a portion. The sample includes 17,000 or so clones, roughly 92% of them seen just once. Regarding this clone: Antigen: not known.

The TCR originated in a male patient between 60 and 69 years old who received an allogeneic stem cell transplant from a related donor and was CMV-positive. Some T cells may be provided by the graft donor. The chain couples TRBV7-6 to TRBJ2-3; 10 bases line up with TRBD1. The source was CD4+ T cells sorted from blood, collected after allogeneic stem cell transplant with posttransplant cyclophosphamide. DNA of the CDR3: TGTGCCAGCAGCCCGGGACAGGGGCGGGCAGATACGCAGTATTTT. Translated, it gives CASSPGQGRADTQYF.